The clone carrying this TCR beta chain was observed a few times. What it binds is not known. Unique molecular identifiers were built into the TCRbeta library. Each CDR3 protein gets one entry after TCRdb re-called the PCR reads with MiXCR. The sample records fewer than 750,000 distinct CDR3 sequences, roughly a quarter being singletons. These data belong to a study of T-cell reconstitution after alpha-beta-depleted transplantation in children. Whole-study findings and limits: Several hundred expanded graft clones reportedly supplied alpha-beta T cells about two months after transplant.

V lost 1 base to trimming and J lost 6 bases; unmatched junction nucleotides: 5. Germline CDR1 is MDHEN and CDR2 is SYDVKM. This CDR3 has 15 residues. The chain has TRBV28 and TRBJ1-5, with TRBD1 identical over 8 bases. This receptor was obtained from a boy in the first two years of life with Wiskott-Aldrich syndrome, due to receive a stem cell transplant. Specimen: PBMCs, collected before TCRalphabeta/CD19-depleted stem cell transplant. The CDR3 coding sequence is TGTGCCAGCAGTTTATTGGTCAGGGGGCGTCAGCCCCAGCATTTT. Translated, it gives CASSLLVRGRQPQHF.